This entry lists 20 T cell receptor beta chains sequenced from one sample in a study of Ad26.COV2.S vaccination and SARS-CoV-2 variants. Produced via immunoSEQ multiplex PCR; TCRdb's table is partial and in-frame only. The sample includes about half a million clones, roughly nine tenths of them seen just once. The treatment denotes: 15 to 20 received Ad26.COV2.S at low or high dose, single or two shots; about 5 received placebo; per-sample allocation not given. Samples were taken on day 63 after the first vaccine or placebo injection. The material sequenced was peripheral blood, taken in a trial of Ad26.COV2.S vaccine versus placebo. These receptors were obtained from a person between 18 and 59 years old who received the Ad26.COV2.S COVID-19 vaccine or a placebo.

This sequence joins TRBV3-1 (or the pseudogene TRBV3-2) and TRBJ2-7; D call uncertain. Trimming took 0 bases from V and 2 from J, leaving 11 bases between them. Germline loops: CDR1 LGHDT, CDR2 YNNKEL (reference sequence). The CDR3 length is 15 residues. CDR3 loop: CASSQERAVTYEQYF. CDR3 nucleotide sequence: TGTGCCAGCAGCCAAGAACGGGCGGTCACCTACGAGCAGTACTTC.

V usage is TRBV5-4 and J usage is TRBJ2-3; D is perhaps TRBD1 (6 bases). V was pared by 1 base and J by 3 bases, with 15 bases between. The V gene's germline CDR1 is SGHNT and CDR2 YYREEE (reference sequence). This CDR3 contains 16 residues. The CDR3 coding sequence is TGTGCCAGCAGCTTGTATCAGGGGTTGGTAACAGATACGCAGTATTTT. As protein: CASSLYQGLVTDTQYF.

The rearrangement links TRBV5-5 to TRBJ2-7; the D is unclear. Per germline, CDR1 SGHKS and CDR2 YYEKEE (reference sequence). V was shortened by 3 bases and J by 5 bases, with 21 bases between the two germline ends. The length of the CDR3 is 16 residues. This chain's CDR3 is CASSSAAIGSTHEQYF. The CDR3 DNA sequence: TGTGCCAGCAGCTCCGCCGCCATTGGATCTACCCACGAGCAGTACTTC.

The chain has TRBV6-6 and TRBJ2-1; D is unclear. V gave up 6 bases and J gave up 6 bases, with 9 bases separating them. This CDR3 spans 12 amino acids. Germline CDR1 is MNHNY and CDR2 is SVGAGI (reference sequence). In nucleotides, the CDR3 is TGTGCCAGCAGACCCGACCCCAATGAGCAGTTCTTC. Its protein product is CASRPDPNEQFF.

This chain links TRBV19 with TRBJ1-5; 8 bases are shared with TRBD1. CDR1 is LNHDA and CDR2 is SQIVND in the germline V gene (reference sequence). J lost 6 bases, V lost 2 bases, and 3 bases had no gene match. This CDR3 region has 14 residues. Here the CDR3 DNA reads TGTGCCAGTAGTATACTCGGACAGGGTCAGCCCCAGCATTTT. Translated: CASSILGQGQPQHF.

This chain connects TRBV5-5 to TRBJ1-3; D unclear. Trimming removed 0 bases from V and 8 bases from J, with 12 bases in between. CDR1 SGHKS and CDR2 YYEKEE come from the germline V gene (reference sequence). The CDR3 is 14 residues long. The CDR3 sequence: CASSLVTEVYTIYF. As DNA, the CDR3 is TGTGCCAGCAGCTTGGTAACGGAGGTTTACACCATATATTTT.

CDR3 DNA sequence: TGTGCCAGCAGTGAAGCGCTTCGGGACGAGCAGTACTTC. Protein sequence: CASSEALRDEQYF. V usage is TRBV2 and J usage is TRBJ2-7, with D uncertain. Germline V CDR1 and CDR2: SNHLY, FYNNEI. Trimming cost V 0 bases and J 5 bases, with 8 bases left between them. The CDR3 extends over 13 amino acids.

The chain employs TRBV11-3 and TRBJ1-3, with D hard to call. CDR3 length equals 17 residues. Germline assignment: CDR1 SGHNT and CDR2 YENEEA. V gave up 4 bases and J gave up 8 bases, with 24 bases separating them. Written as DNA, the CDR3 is TGTGCCAGCAGCTCTCCGGGCCACCCCGCAAGTTTGGACACCATATATTTT. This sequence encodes CASSSPGHPASLDTIYF.

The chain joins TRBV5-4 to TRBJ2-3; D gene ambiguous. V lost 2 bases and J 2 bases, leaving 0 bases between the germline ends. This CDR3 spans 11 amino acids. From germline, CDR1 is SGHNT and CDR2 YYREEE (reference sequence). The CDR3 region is CASSFTDTQYF. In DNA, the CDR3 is TGTGCCAGCAGCTTCACAGATACGCAGTATTTT.

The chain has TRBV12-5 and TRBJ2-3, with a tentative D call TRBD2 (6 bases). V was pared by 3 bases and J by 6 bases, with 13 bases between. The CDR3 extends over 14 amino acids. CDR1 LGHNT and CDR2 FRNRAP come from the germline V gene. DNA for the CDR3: TGTGCTAGTGGTTTAGGGAGGAGGGAGGATACGCAGTATTTT. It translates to CASGLGRREDTQYF.

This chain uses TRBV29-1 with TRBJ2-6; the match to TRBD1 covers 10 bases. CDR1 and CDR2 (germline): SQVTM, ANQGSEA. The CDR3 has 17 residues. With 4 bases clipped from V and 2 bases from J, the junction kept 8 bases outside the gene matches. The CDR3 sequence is CSVGYPGQGTGANVLTF. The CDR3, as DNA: TGCAGCGTTGGGTATCCGGGACAGGGGACTGGGGCCAACGTCCTGACTTTC. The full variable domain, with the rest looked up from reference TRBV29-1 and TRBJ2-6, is SAVISQKPSRDICQRGTSLTIQCQVDSQVTMMFWYRQQPGQSLTLIATANQGSEATYESGFVIDKFPISRPNLTFSTLTVSNMSPEDSSIYLCSVGYPGQGTGANVLTFGAGSRLTVL.

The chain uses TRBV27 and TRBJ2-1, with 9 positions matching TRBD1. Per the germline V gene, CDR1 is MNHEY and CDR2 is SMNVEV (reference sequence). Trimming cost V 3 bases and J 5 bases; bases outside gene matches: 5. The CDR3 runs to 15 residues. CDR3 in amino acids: CASSFWGDRDNEQFF. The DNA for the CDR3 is TGTGCCAGCAGTTTCTGGGGGGACAGGGACAATGAGCAGTTCTTC.

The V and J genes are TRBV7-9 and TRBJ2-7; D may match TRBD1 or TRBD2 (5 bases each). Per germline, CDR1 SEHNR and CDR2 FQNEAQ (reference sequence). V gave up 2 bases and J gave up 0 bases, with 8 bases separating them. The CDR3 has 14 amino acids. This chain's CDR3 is CASSLRDVSYEQYF. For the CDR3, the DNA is TGTGCCAGCAGCTTAAGGGACGTCTCCTACGAGCAGTACTTC.

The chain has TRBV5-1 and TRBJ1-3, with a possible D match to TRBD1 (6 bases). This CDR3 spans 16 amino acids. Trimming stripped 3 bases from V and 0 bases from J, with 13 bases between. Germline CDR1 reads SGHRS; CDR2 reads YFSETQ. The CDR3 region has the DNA TGCGCCAGCAGCTCGGGGGGGCAGAACTCTGGAAACACCATATATTTT. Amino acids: CASSSGGQNSGNTIYF.

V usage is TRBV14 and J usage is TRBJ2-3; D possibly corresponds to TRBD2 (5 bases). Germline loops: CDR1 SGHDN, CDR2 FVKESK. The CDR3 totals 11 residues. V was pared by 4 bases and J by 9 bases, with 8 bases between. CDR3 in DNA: TGTGCCAGCAGCCGCCGAGGGACGCAGTATTTT. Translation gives CASSRRGTQYF.

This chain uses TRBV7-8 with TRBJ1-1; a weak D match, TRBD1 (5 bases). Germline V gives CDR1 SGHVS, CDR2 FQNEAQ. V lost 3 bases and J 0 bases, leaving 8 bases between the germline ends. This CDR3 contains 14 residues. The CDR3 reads CASSFQGLNTEAFF. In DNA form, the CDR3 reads TGTGCCAGCAGCTTCCAGGGCCTGAACACTGAAGCTTTCTTT.

The CDR3 DNA is TGTGCCAGCAGCTTAGAATGGATGGCAGGGCCTGTCGGGGAGCTGTTTTTT. Translation: CASSLEWMAGPVGELFF. The V and J genes are TRBV7-6 and TRBJ2-2; perhaps TRBD1 as D (5 bases). This CDR3 comprises 17 residues. Germline V gives CDR1 SGHVS, CDR2 FNYEAQ. The V gene lost 1 base and the J gene lost 7 bases, with 19 bases spanning the gap.

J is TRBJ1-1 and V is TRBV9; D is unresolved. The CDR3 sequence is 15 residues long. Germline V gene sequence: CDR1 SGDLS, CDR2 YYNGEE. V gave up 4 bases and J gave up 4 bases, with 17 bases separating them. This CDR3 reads CASSPYGRRGTEAFF. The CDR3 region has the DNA TGTGCCAGCAGCCCTTATGGTCGTCGAGGCACTGAAGCTTTCTTT.

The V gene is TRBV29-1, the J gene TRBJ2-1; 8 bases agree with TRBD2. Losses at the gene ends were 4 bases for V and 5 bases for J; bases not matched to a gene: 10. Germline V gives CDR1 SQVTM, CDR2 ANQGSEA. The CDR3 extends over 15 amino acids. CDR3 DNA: TGCAGCGTTGCCTTGACGGGAGGGTTCAACAATGAGCAGTTCTTC. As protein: CSVALTGGFNNEQFF.

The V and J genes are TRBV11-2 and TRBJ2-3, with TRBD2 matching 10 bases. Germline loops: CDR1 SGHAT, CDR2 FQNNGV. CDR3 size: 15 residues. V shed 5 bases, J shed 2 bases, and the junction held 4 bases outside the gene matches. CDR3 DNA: TGTGCCAGCAGCCCCGGACTAGCGGTCACAGATACGCAGTATTTT. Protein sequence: CASSPGLAVTDTQYF.